Listed here is a single T cell receptor beta chain. Germline CDR1 is KGHSH and CDR2 is LQKENI. The CDR3 sequence is 15 residues long. The ends lost 2 bases at V and 5 bases at J; junction bases unmatched: 5. The data derive from a study of blood T cell repertoires in COVID-19. Looking at the study overall: From the United States, Italy and Spain came samples of acute and convalescent COVID-19. In each case, the material was cDNA or gDNA derived from T cells, B-cell-depleted T cells, or PBMCs.

Original processing notes: Scientists estimated how many nucleated cells there were by amplifying reference gene primers. Clones were read by immunoSEQ multiplex PCR, and TCRdb kept only the in-frame ones, dropping some. That table gives V, J and clone size, and the DNA gave D and trimming. The sample yields 110,000 or so clones, more than 80% seen once. This rearrangement joins TRBV18 to TRBJ1-4; 7 nucleotides line up with TRBD1. Sequencing used peripheral blood. The clonotype was recovered from a woman aged 45-59 years with acute or convalescent COVID-19. CDR3 loop: CASSPVQGSNEKLFF. The CDR3 DNA is TGTGCCAGCTCACCAGTACAGGGGTCGAATGAAAAACTGTTTTTT. Based on the CDR3 plus reference TRBV18 and TRBJ1-4, the full variable domain is NAGVMQNPRHLVRRRGQEARLRCSPMKGHSHVYWYRQLPEEGLKFMVYLQKENIIDESGMPKERFSAEFPKEGPSILRIQQVVRGDSAAYFCASSPVQGSNEKLFFGSGTQLSVL.